This entry lists 27 T cell receptor beta chains sequenced from one sample in a study of Graves' ophthalmopathy and Graves' hyperthyroidism. TCR beta CDR3 regions were amplified from RNA transcripts. HTBI-primed first-round RT-PCR preceded second-round multiplex PCR. Via MiXCR, TCRdb re-called the multiplex PCR reads, giving one row per CDR3 protein. The sample shows some 400,000 distinct CDR3 sequences, approximately 16% of them seen only once. The specimen sequenced was peripheral blood. The receptors come from a woman aged 18-29 years with Graves' ophthalmopathy.

This clonotype was seen a handful of times. The chain combines TRBV11-1 with TRBJ2-2, with D perhaps matching TRBD1 or TRBD2 (5 bases each). Trimming left V 2 bases short and J 1 base short, with 14 bases between. The CDR3 consists of 17 residues. The germline V gene encodes CDR1 SGHAT and CDR2 FQDESV (reference sequence). For the CDR3, the DNA is TGTGCCAGCAGCTTACCGACGGGACGGATGAACACCGGGGAGCTGTTTTTT. It translates to CASSLPTGRMNTGELFF.

CDR3 coding DNA: TGCAGTGCTCCACGGGCCGCGAGCACCGGGGAGCTGTTTTTT. The encoded protein is CSAPRAASTGELFF. The V and J genes are TRBV20-1 and TRBJ2-2; D is unresolved. Germline-derived CDR1 and CDR2 are DFQATT and SNEGSKA (reference sequence). The CDR3 is made up of 14 amino acids. Between the trimmed V and J ends, which lost 5 bases and 4 bases, there was a span of 14 bases.

This clonotype was detected many times. The rearrangement joins TRBV30 to TRBJ1-1; D unresolved. CDR1 GTSNPN and CDR2 SVGIG come from the germline V gene (reference sequence). The CDR3 covers 13 residues. Trimming pared 0 bases from V and 1 base from J, leaving 6 bases between. CDR3 protein: CAWSVKGNTEAFF. The CDR3 nucleotides are TGTGCCTGGAGTGTAAAGGGGAACACTGAAGCTTTCTTT.

This clonotype was found many times. J is TRBJ2-2 and V is TRBV19; 10 bases align to TRBD1. Germline V gives CDR1 LNHDA, CDR2 SQIVND (reference sequence). CDR3 length: 14 residues. The V segment lost 7 bases and the J segment 5 bases; nucleotides outside the gene matches: 4. The CDR3 DNA reads TGTGCCAGTAAGAGGGACAGGGGAACCGGGGAGCTGTTTTTT. Its translation is CASKRDRGTGELFF. Based on the CDR3 plus reference TRBV19 and TRBJ2-2, the full variable domain is DGGITQSPKYLFRKEGQNVTLSCEQNLNHDAMYWYRQDPGQGLRLIYYSQIVNDFQKGDIAEGYSVSREKKESFPLTVTSAQKNPTAFYLCASKRDRGTGELFFGEGSRLTVL.

This clonotype was counted many times. The chain recombines TRBV7-2 with TRBJ1-1, with 7 bases fitting TRBD1. CDR1 is SGHTA, CDR2 FQGNSA, per germline. V lost 1 base to trimming and J lost 7 bases; unmatched junction nucleotides: 9. The CDR3 spans 15 residues. CDR3 sequence: CASSLVGGQRDEAFF. Here the CDR3 DNA reads TGTGCCAGCAGCTTAGTAGGGGGCCAACGAGATGAAGCTTTCTTT.

The chain carries TRBV6-5 and TRBJ2-7; TRBD1 might be the D (5 bases). Germline CDR1 and CDR2: MNHEY and SVGAGI. Trimming removed 2 bases at V and 1 base at J, with 15 bases between. The length of the CDR3 is 16 residues. CDR3 sequence (DNA): TGTGCCAGCAGTTACCTCCCGGACACCACATCCTACGAGCAGTACTTC. Encoded protein: CASSYLPDTTSYEQYF.

This clonotype showed up many times. The gene calls are TRBV30 and TRBJ2-7; D unclear. The V end was cut by 0 bases, the J end by 7 bases, with 7 bases between. This CDR3 is 11 amino acids long. CDR1 and CDR2 (germline): GTSNPN, SVGIG (reference sequence). CDR3 nucleotide sequence: TGTGCCTGGAGTGTGGGTGGAGAGCAGTACTTC. This translates into CAWSVGGEQYF.

The genes are TRBV6-5 and TRBJ2-2, with a tentative D call TRBD2 (5 bases). CDR1 and CDR2 from the germline V gene are MNHEY and SVGAGI. The V end was cut by 0 bases, the J end by 4 bases, with 15 bases between. This CDR3 region has 17 residues. DNA of the CDR3: TGTGCCAGCAGTTACTCCATCGGGGTTGTGAGCACCGGGGAGCTGTTTTTT. It codes for CASSYSIGVVSTGELFF.

Many counts were recorded for this clonotype. This rearrangement joins TRBV7-3 to TRBJ2-6; D gene unclear. The germline V gene encodes CDR1 SGHTA and CDR2 FQGTGA. The germline V and J ends were trimmed by 4 bases and 3 bases, with 7 bases remaining between them. This CDR3 has 14 residues. The CDR3 spells CASSSPHGANVLTF. In DNA form, the CDR3 reads TGTGCCAGCAGCTCTCCCCATGGGGCCAACGTCCTGACTTTC.

The table lists this clonotype with a few counts. The chain couples TRBV7-6 to TRBJ2-2; 7 bases agree with TRBD1. V shed 5 bases, J shed 3 bases, and the junction held 9 bases outside the gene matches. Germline CDR1 and CDR2: SGHVS and FNYEAQ. The CDR3 runs 16 residues. In nucleotides, the CDR3 is TGTGCCAGCAGCCCACCGGGACAGAGTTACACCGGGGAGCTGTTTTTT. It is translated as CASSPPGQSYTGELFF.

In its sample, this clonotype was seen many times. The chain has TRBV19 and TRBJ1-5; D remains unclear. Germline V gene data show CDR1 as LNHDA and CDR2 as SQIVND (reference sequence). V was shortened by 4 bases and J by 2 bases, with 6 bases between the two germline ends. The CDR3 loop spans 13 amino acids. The CDR3 region has the DNA TGTGCCAGTAGTACGCTTGGCAATCAGCCCCAGCATTTT. This codes for CASSTLGNQPQHF.

This clonotype has a count of ten or more. V usage is TRBV20-1 and J usage is TRBJ2-7; TRBD2 aligns across 7 bases. After removal of 5 bases from V and 5 bases from J, the junction contained 15 bases not matched to a gene. Germline V gives CDR1 DFQATT, CDR2 SNEGSKA (reference sequence). The CDR3 covers 15 residues. The CDR3 reads CSALSRGQAGDEQYF. DNA of the CDR3: TGCAGTGCTTTGTCCCGGGGTCAGGCGGGGGACGAGCAGTACTTC.

Many counts were recorded for this clonotype. The chain's CDR3 is CASSQVPRIPGGYGYTF. In nucleotides, the CDR3 is TGTGCCAGCAGCCAAGTTCCTAGAATTCCAGGAGGCTATGGCTACACCTTC. The rearrangement links TRBV4-2 to TRBJ1-2; D is undetermined. CDR3 length: 17 residues. Looked up from germline, CDR1 is LGHNA and CDR2 is YNFKEQ. With 1 base removed from V and 4 bases from J, the gap between germline ends came to 19 bases.

This chain joins TRBV6-1 and TRBJ2-7, with a tentative D call TRBD2 (6 bases). The germline V and J ends were trimmed by 8 bases and 2 bases, with 10 bases remaining between them. CDR1 is MNHNS and CDR2 is SASEGT in the germline V gene. The CDR3 contains 12 residues. CDR3 DNA: TGTGCCAGCGAGGGACTGACCTACGAGCAGTACTTC. Residues: CASEGLTYEQYF.

This clonotype was detected ten times or more. CDR3 amino acids: CASSQTRGLNTEAFF. CDR3 bases: TGTGCCAGCAGTCAGACCAGGGGTCTGAACACTGAAGCTTTCTTT. This sequence joins TRBV6-2 or TRBV6-3 and TRBJ1-1; D perhaps matches TRBD1 (6 bases). Trimming removed 5 bases from V and 0 bases from J, with 13 bases in between. The germline V gene has CDR1 MNHEY and CDR2 SVGEGT. This CDR3 spans 15 amino acids.

In its sample, this clonotype was seen many times. The chain combines TRBV28 with TRBJ1-5, with TRBD1 matching over 7 bases. V trimming: 10 bases; J trimming: 0 bases; junction bases outside the gene matches: 3. The length of the CDR3 is 13 residues. In germline, CDR1 is MDHEN, CDR2 SYDVKM. CDR3 loop: CATRDSSNQPQHF. In nucleotides, the CDR3 is TGTGCCACCAGGGACAGTAGCAATCAGCCCCAGCATTTT.

This clonotype was counted at least ten times. The rearrangement links TRBV6-1 to TRBJ1-6; 12 nucleotides match TRBD1. The germline V gene has CDR1 MNHNS and CDR2 SASEGT. This CDR3 has 17 residues. V was pared by 3 bases and J by 8 bases, with 8 bases of the junction left unmatched. The CDR3 DNA is TGTGCCAGCAGTGACCCGGGGACAGGGGGCTTATATTCACCCCTCCACTTT. This translates into CASSDPGTGGLYSPLHF.

The chain uses TRBV6-4 and TRBJ2-5; the match to TRBD2 covers 13 bases. With the DNA end fitting TRBJ2-7 better, the J assignment may be wrong. Germline CDR1 reads MRHNA; CDR2 reads SNTAGT. The CDR3 runs to 15 residues. CDR3 protein: CASSYSGLAGNEQYF. CDR3 nucleotides: TGTGCCAGCAGTTATTCGGGACTAGCGGGAAACGAGCAGTACTTC.

There are many counts of this clonotype. At one boundary the junction diverges from the germline segment, which might be a read error. This rearrangement joins TRBV5-1 to TRBJ2-2; possibly TRBD1 for D (6 bases). The length of the CDR3 is 14 residues. The germline V gene encodes CDR1 SGHRS and CDR2 YFSETQ. The CDR3 region is CASTLDSGAGELFF. The DNA of the CDR3 is TGCGCCAGCACCTTGGACAGTGGCGCCGGGGAGCTGTTTTTT.

In its sample, this clonotype was seen many times. The V and J genes are TRBV4-2 and TRBJ2-5, with D perhaps matching TRBD1 (6 bases). This CDR3 region has 15 residues. V dropped 0 bases and J dropped 3 bases, with 11 bases sitting between them. Looked up from germline, CDR1 is LGHNA and CDR2 is YNFKEQ. The CDR3 nucleotides are TGTGCCAGCAGCCAAGAGAGCAGGGGCGAAGAGACCCAGTACTTC. This codes for CASSQESRGEETQYF.

This clonotype was seen repeatedly, ten times or more. The V gene is TRBV6-2 or TRBV6-3, the J gene TRBJ1-2; D is unclear. The germline CDR1 and CDR2 sequences are MNHEY and SVGEGT. This CDR3 has 17 amino acids. The germline V and J ends were trimmed by 6 bases and 4 bases, with 24 bases remaining between them. The CDR3 loop is CASSPLKGTWDAYGYTF. The CDR3 bases are TGTGCCAGCAGCCCTCTAAAGGGTACCTGGGATGCCTATGGCTACACCTTC.

This clonotype was seen many times. The V gene is TRBV6-1, the J gene TRBJ2-5; 7 bases fit TRBD1. The CDR3 contains 14 residues. The V gene's germline CDR1 is MNHNS and CDR2 SASEGT. Losses at the gene ends were 8 bases for V and 4 bases for J; bases not matched to a gene: 10. The CDR3: CASWRQGERETQYF. The CDR3 DNA sequence: TGTGCCAGCTGGAGACAGGGTGAGCGAGAGACCCAGTACTTC.

This clonotype was recorded many times. This sequence joins TRBV28 and TRBJ2-7; a possible D gene is TRBD1 (5 bases). Trimming stripped 3 bases from V and 1 base from J, with 19 bases between. CDR1 MDHEN and CDR2 SYDVKM come from the germline V gene. The CDR3 consists of 17 residues. DNA for the CDR3: TGTGCCAGCAGTTTCCCTCCGGACATCGCCGCGTCCTACGAGCAGTACTTC. The encoded protein is CASSFPPDIAASYEQYF. The variable domain in full, with the rest retrieved from reference TRBV28 and TRBJ2-7, is DVKVTQSSRYLVKRTGEKVFLECVQDMDHENMFWYRQDPGLGLRLIYFSYDVKMKEKGDIPEGYSVSREKKERFSLILESASTNQTSMYLCASSFPPDIAASYEQYFGPGTRLTVT.

This clonotype was counted at least ten times. J is TRBJ2-5 and V is TRBV5-1, with unresolved D. The CDR3 is made up of 14 amino acids. Germline V gives CDR1 SGHRS, CDR2 YFSETQ. The germline V and J ends were trimmed by 0 bases and 3 bases, with 9 bases remaining between them. The CDR3 bases are TGCGCCAGCAGCTTGGCCAAGCTAGAAGAGACCCAGTACTTC. Protein: CASSLAKLEETQYF.

Ten or more counts support this clonotype. V is TRBV6-2 or TRBV6-3 and J is TRBJ2-7; TRBD2 aligns across 7 bases. Germline CDR1 is MNHEY and CDR2 is SVGEGT. The CDR3 contains 16 residues. Unmatched junction bases numbered 9, after V lost 2 bases and J lost 2 bases. CDR3 nucleotide sequence: TGTGCCAGCAGTTACGAGAGGCGGGAGAGGACCTACGAGCAGTACTTC. Translating it yields CASSYERRERTYEQYF.

The V call is TRBV6-2 or TRBV6-3, the J call TRBJ2-7; unclear D gene. Trimming stripped 7 bases from V and 0 bases from J, with 10 bases between. This CDR3 is 13 amino acids long. Germline CDR1 reads MNHEY; CDR2 reads SVGEGT. The CDR3, as DNA: TGTGCCAGCATGTGGCCCAGCTCCTACGAGCAGTACTTC. Translating gives CASMWPSSYEQYF.

This clonotype was seen ten or more times. The chain combines TRBV6-1 with TRBJ2-7; TRBD1 or TRBD2 may be the D gene (6 bases each). CDR1 is MNHNS and CDR2 is SASEGT in the germline V gene. The CDR3 extends over 15 amino acids. Trimming took off 2 bases at V and 1 base at J, with 12 bases between the two ends. The CDR3 here is CASSEQGGQSYEQYF. CDR3 sequence (DNA): TGTGCCAGCAGTGAACAGGGAGGACAGTCCTACGAGCAGTACTTC.